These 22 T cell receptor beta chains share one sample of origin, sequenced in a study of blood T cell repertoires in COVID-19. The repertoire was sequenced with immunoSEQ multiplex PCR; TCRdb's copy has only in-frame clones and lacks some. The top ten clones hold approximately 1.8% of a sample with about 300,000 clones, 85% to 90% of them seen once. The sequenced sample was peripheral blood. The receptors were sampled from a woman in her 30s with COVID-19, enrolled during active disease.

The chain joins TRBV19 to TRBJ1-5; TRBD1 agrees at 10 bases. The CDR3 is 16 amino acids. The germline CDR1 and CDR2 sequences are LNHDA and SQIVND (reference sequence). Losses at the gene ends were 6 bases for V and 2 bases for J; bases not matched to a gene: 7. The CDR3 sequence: CASRKGDRGGNQPQHF. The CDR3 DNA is TGTGCCAGTAGGAAAGGGGACAGGGGAGGCAATCAGCCCCAGCATTTT.

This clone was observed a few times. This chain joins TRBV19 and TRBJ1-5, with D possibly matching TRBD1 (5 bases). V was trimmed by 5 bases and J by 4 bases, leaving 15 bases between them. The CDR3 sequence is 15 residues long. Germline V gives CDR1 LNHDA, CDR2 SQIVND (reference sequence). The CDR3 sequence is CASSWGWQGNQPQHF. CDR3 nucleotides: TGTGCCAGTAGTTGGGGATGGCAGGGTAATCAGCCCCAGCATTTT.

This chain's CDR3 is CASSQDSYMNTEAFF. The CDR3 DNA sequence: TGTGCCAGCAGCCAAGACAGTTACATGAACACTGAAGCTTTCTTT. The chain links TRBV4-2 to TRBJ1-1; D not resolved. Germline CDR1 is LGHNA and CDR2 is YNFKEQ. This CDR3 region has 15 residues. The V end was cut by 0 bases, the J end by 0 bases, with 8 bases between.

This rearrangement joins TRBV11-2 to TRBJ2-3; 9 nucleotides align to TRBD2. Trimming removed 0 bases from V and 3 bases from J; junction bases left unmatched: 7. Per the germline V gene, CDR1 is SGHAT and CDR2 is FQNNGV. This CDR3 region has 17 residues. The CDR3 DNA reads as TGTGCCAGCAGCTTAGAGGGTGCTAGCGGGGTAACAGATACGCAGTATTTT. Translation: CASSLEGASGVTDTQYF.

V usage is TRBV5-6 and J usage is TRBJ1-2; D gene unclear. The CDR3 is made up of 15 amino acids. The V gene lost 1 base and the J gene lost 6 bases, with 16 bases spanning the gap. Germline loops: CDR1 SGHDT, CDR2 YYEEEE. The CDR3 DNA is TGTGCCAGCAGCTTGTATGAGGGTCGCATCGATGGCTACACCTTC. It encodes CASSLYEGRIDGYTF.

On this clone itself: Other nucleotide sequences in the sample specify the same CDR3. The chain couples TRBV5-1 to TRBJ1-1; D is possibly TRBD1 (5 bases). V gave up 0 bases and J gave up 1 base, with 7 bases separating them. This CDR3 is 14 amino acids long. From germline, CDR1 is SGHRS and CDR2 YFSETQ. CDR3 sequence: CASSLAGGNTEAFF. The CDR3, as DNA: TGCGCCAGCAGCTTGGCCGGGGGGAACACTGAAGCTTTCTTT. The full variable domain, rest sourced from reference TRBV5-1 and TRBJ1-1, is KAGVTQTPRYLIKTRGQQVTLSCSPISGHRSVSWYQQTPGQGLQFLFEYFSETQRNKGNFPGRFSGRQFSNSRSEMNVSTLELGDSALYLCASSLAGGNTEAFFGQGTRLTVV.

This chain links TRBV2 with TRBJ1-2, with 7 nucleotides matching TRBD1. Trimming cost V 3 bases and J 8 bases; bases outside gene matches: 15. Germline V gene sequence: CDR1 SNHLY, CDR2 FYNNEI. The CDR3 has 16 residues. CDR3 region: CASSDNLLGTGEGYTF. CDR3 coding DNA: TGTGCCAGCAGTGATAATCTTCTGGGAACAGGGGAGGGCTACACCTTC.

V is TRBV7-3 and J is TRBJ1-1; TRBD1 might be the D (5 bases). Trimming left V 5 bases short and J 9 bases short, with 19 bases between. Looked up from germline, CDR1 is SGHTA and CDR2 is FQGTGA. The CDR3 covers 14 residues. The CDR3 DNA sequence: TGTGCCAGCAGCCCCGGGACTACCGGAGGAAAAGCTTTCTTT. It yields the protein CASSPGTTGGKAFF. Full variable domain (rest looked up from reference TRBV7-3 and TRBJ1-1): GAGVSQTPSNKVTEKGKYVELRCDPISGHTALYWYRQSLGQGPEFLIYFQGTGAADDSGLPNDRFFAVRPEGSVSTLKIQRTERGDSAVYLCASSPGTTGGKAFFGQGTRLTVV.

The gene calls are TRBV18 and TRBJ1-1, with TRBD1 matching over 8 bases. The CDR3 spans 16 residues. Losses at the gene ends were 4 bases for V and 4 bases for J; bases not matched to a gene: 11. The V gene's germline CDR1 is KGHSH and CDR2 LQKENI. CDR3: CASSLTMTGEGTEAFF. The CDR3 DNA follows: TGTGCCAGCTCACTAACTATGACAGGGGAGGGCACTGAAGCTTTCTTT.

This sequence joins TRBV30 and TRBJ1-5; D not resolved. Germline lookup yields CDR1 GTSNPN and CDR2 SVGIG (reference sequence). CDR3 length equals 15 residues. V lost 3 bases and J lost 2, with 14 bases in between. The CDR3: CAWRRPRLGNQPQHF. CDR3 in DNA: TGTGCCTGGAGGCGTCCGAGACTGGGCAATCAGCCCCAGCATTTT.

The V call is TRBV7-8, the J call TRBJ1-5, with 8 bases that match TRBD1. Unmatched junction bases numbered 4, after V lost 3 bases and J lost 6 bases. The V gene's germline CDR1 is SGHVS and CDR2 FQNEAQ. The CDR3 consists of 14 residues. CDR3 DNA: TGTGCCAGCAGCTTTGGGACAGGTTTTCAGCCCCAGCATTTT. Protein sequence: CASSFGTGFQPQHF.

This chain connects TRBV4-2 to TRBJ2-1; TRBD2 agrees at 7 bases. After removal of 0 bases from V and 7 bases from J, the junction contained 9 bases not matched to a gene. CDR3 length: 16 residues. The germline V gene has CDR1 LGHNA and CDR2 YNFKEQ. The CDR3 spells CASSQEWRGNINEQFF. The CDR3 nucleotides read TGTGCCAGCAGCCAAGAATGGCGGGGGAATATAAATGAGCAGTTCTTC.

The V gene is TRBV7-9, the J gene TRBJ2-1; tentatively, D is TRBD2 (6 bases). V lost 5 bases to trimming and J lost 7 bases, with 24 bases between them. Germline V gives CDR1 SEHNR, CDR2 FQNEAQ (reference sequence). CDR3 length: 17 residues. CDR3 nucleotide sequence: TGTGCCAGCAGCGCTCCTACTAGCACCTCGTTTGGGAATGAGCAGTTCTTC. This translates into CASSAPTSTSFGNEQFF.

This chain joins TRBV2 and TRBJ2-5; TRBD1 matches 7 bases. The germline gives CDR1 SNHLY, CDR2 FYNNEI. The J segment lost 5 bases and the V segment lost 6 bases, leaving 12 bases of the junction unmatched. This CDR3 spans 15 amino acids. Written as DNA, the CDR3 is TGTGCCAGCAGAGGGGGCACAGGGAAGTTTGAGACCCAGTACTTC. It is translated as CASRGGTGKFETQYF.

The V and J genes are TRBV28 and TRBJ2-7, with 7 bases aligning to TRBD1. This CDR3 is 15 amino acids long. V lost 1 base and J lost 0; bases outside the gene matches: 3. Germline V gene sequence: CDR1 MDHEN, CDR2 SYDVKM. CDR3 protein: CASSLFAGGSYEQYV. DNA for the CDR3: TGTGCCAGCAGTTTATTCGCAGGGGGCTCCTACGAGCAGTACGTC.

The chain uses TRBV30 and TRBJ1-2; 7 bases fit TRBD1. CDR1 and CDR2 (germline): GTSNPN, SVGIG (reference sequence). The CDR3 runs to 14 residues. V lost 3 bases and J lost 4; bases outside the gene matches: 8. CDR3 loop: CAWSPGTASYGYTF. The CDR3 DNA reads TGTGCCTGGAGCCCGGGGACAGCCTCCTATGGCTACACCTTC.

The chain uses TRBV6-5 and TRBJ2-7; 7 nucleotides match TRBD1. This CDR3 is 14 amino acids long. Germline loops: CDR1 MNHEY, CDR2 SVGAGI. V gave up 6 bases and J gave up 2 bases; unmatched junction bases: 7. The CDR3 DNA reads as TGTGCCAGCAGGATTCCAGGGGGAACCTACGAGCAGTACGTC. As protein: CASRIPGGTYEQYV.

The CDR3 region has the DNA TGTGCCAGCAGTTATGTACGGACAGCTAGCACAGATACGCAGTATTTT. The encoded protein is CASSYVRTASTDTQYF. The chain recombines TRBV6-5 with TRBJ2-3, with a possible D match to TRBD1 (6 bases). The V end was cut by 3 bases, the J end by 0 bases, with 13 bases between. The CDR3 sequence is 16 residues long. The germline V gene has CDR1 MNHEY and CDR2 SVGAGI.

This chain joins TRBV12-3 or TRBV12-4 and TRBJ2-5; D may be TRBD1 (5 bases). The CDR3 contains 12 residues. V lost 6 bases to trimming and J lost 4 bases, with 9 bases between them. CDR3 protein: CASSRRGETQYF. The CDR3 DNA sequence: TGTGCCAGCAGCCGAAGGGGAGAGACCCAGTACTTC.

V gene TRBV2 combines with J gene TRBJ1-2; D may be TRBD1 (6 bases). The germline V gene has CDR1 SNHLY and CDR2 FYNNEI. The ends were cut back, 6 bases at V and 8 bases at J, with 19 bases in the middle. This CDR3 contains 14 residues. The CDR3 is CASRDPNPGVGYTF. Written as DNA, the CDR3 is TGTGCCAGCAGGGATCCCAATCCAGGGGTAGGCTACACCTTC.

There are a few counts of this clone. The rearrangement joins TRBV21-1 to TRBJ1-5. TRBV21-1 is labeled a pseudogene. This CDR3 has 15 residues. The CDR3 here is CASSPSGRPNQPQHF. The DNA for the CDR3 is TGTGCCAGCAGCCCTTCGGGTAGACCCAATCAGCCCCAGCATTTT.

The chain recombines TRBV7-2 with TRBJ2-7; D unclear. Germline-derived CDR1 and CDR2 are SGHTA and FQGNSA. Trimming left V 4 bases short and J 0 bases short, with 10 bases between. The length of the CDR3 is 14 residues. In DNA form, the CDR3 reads TGTGCCAGCAGCTACGACTTCAGCTCCTACGAGCAGTACTTC. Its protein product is CASSYDFSSYEQYF.